This entry describes one T cell receptor (beta chain). Running of the v3.0 immunoSEQ assay took place at survey level. The repertoire was sequenced with immunoSEQ multiplex PCR; TCRdb's copy has only in-frame clones and lacks some. The repertoire holds around 18,000 clones, with roughly nine tenths as singletons. This CDR3 has 13 residues. The germline V gene encodes CDR1 MDHEN and CDR2 SYDVKM. Trimming took 8 bases from V and 6 from J, leaving 17 bases between them. The data belong to a study of long-term antiretroviral therapy in people with HIV. Sequencing used unsorted PBMCs, obtained 4.2 years after starting antiretroviral therapy. The TCR originated in a man in his forties or fifties with HIV. The V gene is TRBV28, the J gene TRBJ2-7; tentatively, D is TRBD2 (5 bases). In DNA form, the CDR3 reads TGTGCCAGCGTAGGATCGACGGCGGGCGAGCAGTACTTC. Translated: CASVGSTAGEQYF. Full variable domain (missing parts from reference TRBV28 and TRBJ2-7): DVKVTQSSRYLVKRTGEKVFLECVQDMDHENMFWYRQDPGLGLRLIYFSYDVKMKEKGDIPEGYSVSREKKERFSLILESASTNQTSMYLCASVGSTAGEQYFGPGTRLTVT.